These T cell receptor beta chains were read from a single sample in a study of shared clonotypes between healthy human individuals. Profiled with immunoSEQ multiplex PCR; TCRdb holds only in-frame clones, not every one. The sample includes 2.3 million or so clones, approximately 93% of them seen just once. The sequenced sample was naive CD4+ T cells from PBMCs. Receptor source: a man between 18 and 35 years old in good health. Some clones in this sample may be carry-over from other donors' samples. CDR3s include the opening cysteine and the closing phenylalanine or tryptophan. A D gene is named only where the DNA matches it firmly. Size values are once, few and many counts, or a class for expanded clones, and some rows have none.

V,D,size,J,DNA,CDR3
TRBV5-5,NA,NA,TRBJ1-1,TGTGCCAGCAGCTTGGTTTCCTCTTATGTTACTGAAGCTTTCTTT,CASSLVSSYVTEAFF
TRBV5-4,NA,once,TRBJ1-3,TGTGCCAGCAGCTTGGGGTGGGGAAACACCATATATTTT,CASSLGWGNTIYF
TRBV5-1,TRBD2,NA,TRBJ2-5,TGCGCCAGCAGCTTGGAGGCGGGAGGCTCCCAAGAGACCCAGTACTTC,CASSLEAGGSQETQYF
TRBV27,NA,NA,TRBJ2-7,TGTGCCAGCAAAAGACAGGGAGGTTCCTACGAGCAGTACTTC,CASKRQGGSYEQYF
TRBV28,TRBD1,NA,TRBJ2-3,TGTGCCAGCAGTTTCCCTATCAACAGGGGCGCTCTCTACACAGATACGCAGTATTTT,CASSFPINRGALYTDTQYF
TRBV7-2,TRBD2,NA,TRBJ2-5,TGTGCCAGCAGCTCCCGACGGCTAGCGGGACGGGAGACCCAGTACTTC,CASSSRRLAGRETQYF
TRBV7-3,TRBD2,NA,TRBJ2-1,TGTGCCAGCAGCTTAACCATGACTAGCGCCTACAATGAGCAGTTCTTC,CASSLTMTSAYNEQFF
TRBV6-1,NA,NA,TRBJ2-1,TGTGCCAGCAGTGAAGCCCCCTCTGTCTACGAGCAGTTCTTC,CASSEAPSVYEQFF
TRBV18,NA,NA,TRBJ2-7,TGTGCCAGCTCACCACCGACAGGACCCTACGAGCAGTACTTC,CASSPPTGPYEQYF
TRBV28,NA,NA,TRBJ1-2,TGTGCCAGCAGCGCAGGAGGCGTTAACTATGGCTACACCTTC,CASSAGGVNYGYTF
TRBV5-1,TRBD2,NA,TRBJ2-7,TGCGCCAGCAGCTGGGGGGGTTCAACCTACGAGCAGTACTTC,CASSWGGSTYEQYF
TRBV5-1,TRBD2,NA,TRBJ2-3,TGCGCCAGCAGTGGTAGCGGGGCTCTCACAGATACGCAGTATTTT,CASSGSGALTDTQYF
TRBV6-1,NA,NA,TRBJ2-5,TGTGCCAGCAGTGAAGCGGGACGTACAGAGACCCAGTACTTC,CASSEAGRTETQYF
TRBV19,TRBD1,NA,TRBJ2-7,TGTGCCAGTAGTTCTCCCGGGACAGGGCCCTACGAGCAGTACTTC,CASSSPGTGPYEQYF
TRBV18,TRBD1,NA,TRBJ2-1,TGTGCCAGCTCACCGGCGACAGGGGTGGCCTACAATGAGCAGTTCTTC,CASSPATGVAYNEQFF
TRBV28,NA,NA,TRBJ1-5,TGTGCCAGCAGGCCCCCTGGAGGTCCGCAGCCCCAGCATTTT,CASRPPGGPQPQHF
TRBV2,NA,NA,TRBJ2-2,TGTGCCAGCAGGTCCCAGGGGGGCCACGGGGAGCTGTTTTTT,CASRSQGGHGELFF
TRBV7-2,TRBD1,once,TRBJ2-7,TGTGCCAGCAGCTCGGACAGGGTCCGCGAGCAGTACTTC,CASSSDRVREQYF
TRBV18,NA,NA,TRBJ2-5,TGTGCCAGCTCACCACGGGCAGGAGCCGGCCAAGAGACCCAGTACTTC,CASSPRAGAGQETQYF
TRBV4-3,NA,once,TRBJ2-2,TGCGCCAGCAGCCAAGAGATGGGGGTGACAGCCGCGAACACCGGGGAGCTGTTTTTT,CASSQEMGVTAANTGELFF
TRBV6-5,NA,NA,TRBJ1-2,TGTGCCAGCAGTTACCAAGCACGGGGGGTCTCCAGTAGCTACACCTTC,CASSYQARGVSSSYTF
TRBV19,NA,NA,TRBJ2-5,TGTGCCAGTAGTATTGGGGGGACGGGGACAGTGGAGACCCAGTACTTC,CASSIGGTGTVETQYF